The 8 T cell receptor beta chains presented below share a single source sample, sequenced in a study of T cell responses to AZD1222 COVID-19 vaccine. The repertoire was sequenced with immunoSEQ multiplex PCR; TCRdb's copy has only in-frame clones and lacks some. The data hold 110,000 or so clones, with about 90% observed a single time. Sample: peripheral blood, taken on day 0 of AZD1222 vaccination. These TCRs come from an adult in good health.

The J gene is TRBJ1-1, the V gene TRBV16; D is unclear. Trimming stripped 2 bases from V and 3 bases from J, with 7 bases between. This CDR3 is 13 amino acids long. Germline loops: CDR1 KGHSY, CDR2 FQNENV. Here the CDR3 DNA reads TGTGCCAGCAGCCAAACGAGGGACACTGAAGCTTTCTTT. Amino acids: CASSQTRDTEAFF.

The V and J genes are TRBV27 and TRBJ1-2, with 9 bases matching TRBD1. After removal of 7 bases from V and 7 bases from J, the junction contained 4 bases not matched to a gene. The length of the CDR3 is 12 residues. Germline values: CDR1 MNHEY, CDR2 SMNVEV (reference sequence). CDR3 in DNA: TGTGCCAGCAAGACAGGGGGAGGTGGCTACACCTTC. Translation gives CASKTGGGGYTF.

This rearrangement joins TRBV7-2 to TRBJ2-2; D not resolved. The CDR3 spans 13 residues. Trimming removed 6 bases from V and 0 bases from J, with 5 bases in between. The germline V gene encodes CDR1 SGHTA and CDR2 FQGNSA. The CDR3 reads CASSPTNTGELFF. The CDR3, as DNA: TGTGCCAGCAGTCCCACGAACACCGGGGAGCTGTTTTTT.

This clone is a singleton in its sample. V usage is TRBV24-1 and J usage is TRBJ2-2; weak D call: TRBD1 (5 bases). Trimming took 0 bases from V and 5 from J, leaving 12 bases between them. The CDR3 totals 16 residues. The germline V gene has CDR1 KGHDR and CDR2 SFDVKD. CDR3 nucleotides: TGTGCCACCAGTGATTTGGGGCAGGGATGGACCGGGGAGCTGTTTTTT. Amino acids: CATSDLGQGWTGELFF.

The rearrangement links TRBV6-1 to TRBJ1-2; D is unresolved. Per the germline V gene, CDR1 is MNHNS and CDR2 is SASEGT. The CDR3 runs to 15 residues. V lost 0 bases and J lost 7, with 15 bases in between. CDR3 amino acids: CASSEALLGLGGYTF. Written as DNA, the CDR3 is TGTGCCAGCAGTGAAGCGCTTCTCGGGCTCGGTGGCTACACCTTC.

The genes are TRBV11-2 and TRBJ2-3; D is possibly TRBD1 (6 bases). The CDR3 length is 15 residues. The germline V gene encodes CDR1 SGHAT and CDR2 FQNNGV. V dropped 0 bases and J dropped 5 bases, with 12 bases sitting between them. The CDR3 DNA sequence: TGTGCCAGCAGCTTAGAGGCAAGGGGGATAGATACGCAGTATTTT. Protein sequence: CASSLEARGIDTQYF.

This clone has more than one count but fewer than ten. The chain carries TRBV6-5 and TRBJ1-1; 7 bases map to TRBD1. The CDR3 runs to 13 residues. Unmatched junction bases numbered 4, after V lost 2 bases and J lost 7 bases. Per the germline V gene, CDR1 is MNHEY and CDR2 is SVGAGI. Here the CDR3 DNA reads TGTGCCAGCAGTTACAGGGGGCAGGGTGAAGCTTTCTTT. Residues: CASSYRGQGEAFF.

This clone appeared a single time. The chain's CDR3 is CASSQGNEQFF. DNA of the CDR3: TGTGCCAGCAGCCAAGGTAATGAGCAGTTCTTC. The chain combines TRBV3-1 (or the pseudogene TRBV3-2) with TRBJ2-1; D unresolved. The CDR3 extends over 11 amino acids. Germline CDR1 and CDR2: LGHDT and YNNKEL (reference sequence). V lost 1 base and J lost 7, with 2 bases in between.